This passage covers 27 T cell receptor beta chains from one sample sequenced in a study of T cells in Graves' hyperthyroidism and ophthalmopathy. RNA transcripts yielded amplified TCR beta CDR3 regions. The HTBI set primed first-round TCR CDR3 RT-PCR. MiXCR, applied by TCRdb to the multiplex PCR reads, yields one record per CDR3 protein. The sample has over 500,000 distinct CDR3 sequences, roughly 45% seen once; the top ten hold about 45%. Sequenced sample: peripheral blood or thyroid tissue (not recorded which). Receptors were obtained from an adult woman with Graves' disease, either hyperthyroidism or ophthalmopathy (not recorded which).

This chain joins TRBV6-1 and TRBJ1-3; the D gene is possibly TRBD1 (5 bases). V lost 5 bases and J lost 1, with 12 bases in between. Germline assignment: CDR1 MNHNS and CDR2 SASEGT. There are 15 residues in the CDR3. CDR3 sequence reads: CASSRKTGSGNTIYF. CDR3 coding DNA: TGTGCCAGCAGTAGAAAAACAGGTTCTGGAAACACCATATATTTT.

The rearrangement links TRBV7-2 to TRBJ1-4, with TRBD1 as a possible D gene (6 bases). This CDR3 contains 16 residues. CDR1 is SGHTA and CDR2 is FQGNSA in the germline V gene. V lost 4 bases and J 0 bases, leaving 12 bases between the germline ends. CDR3 DNA sequence: TGTGCCAGCAGCTCTCACAGGGACCCAACTAATGAAAAACTGTTTTTT. Translated, it gives CASSSHRDPTNEKLFF.

This clonotype has a count of ten or more. The chain joins TRBV20-1 to TRBJ2-7, with D tentatively TRBD1 or TRBD2 (5 bases each). The CDR3 is 14 amino acids. The germline CDR1 and CDR2 sequences are DFQATT and SNEGSKA (reference sequence). Trimming stripped 1 base from V and 5 bases from J, with 15 bases between. DNA of the CDR3: TGCAGTGCTAGAGCTTCCGGGACGATCCACGAGCAGTACTTC. Protein product: CSARASGTIHEQYF.

V usage is TRBV7-2 and J usage is TRBJ2-5; 9 bases agree with TRBD2. The CDR3 loop spans 18 amino acids. The V segment lost 5 bases and the J segment 9 bases; nucleotides outside the gene matches: 22. The V gene's germline CDR1 is SGHTA and CDR2 FQGNSA. The chain's CDR3 is CASSQEGFLAGGPGAQYF. CDR3 bases: TGTGCCAGCAGCCAAGAAGGGTTCTTGGCGGGAGGGCCAGGGGCCCAGTACTTC.

The chain carries TRBV2 and TRBJ1-1; 7 nucleotides line up with TRBD1. Germline lookup yields CDR1 SNHLY and CDR2 FYNNEI. CDR3 length equals 13 residues. The J segment lost 11 bases and the V segment lost 1 base, leaving 7 bases of the junction unmatched. The CDR3 here is CASSEGARGRAFF. The CDR3 nucleotides read TGTGCCAGCAGTGAAGGGGCCAGGGGGAGGGCTTTCTTT. Filled out from reference TRBV2 and TRBJ1-1, the complete variable domain reads EPEVTQTPSHQVTQMGQEVILRCVPISNHLYFYWYRQILGQKVEFLVSFYNNEISEKSEIFDDQFSVERPDGSNFTLKIRSTKLEDSAMYFCASSEGARGRAFFGQGTRLTVV.

The table lists this clonotype with many counts. The chain couples TRBV20-1 to TRBJ2-5, with 11 positions matching TRBD2. CDR3 length equals 16 residues. Germline V gene data show CDR1 as DFQATT and CDR2 as SNEGSKA (reference sequence). After removal of 3 bases from V and 5 bases from J, the junction contained 11 bases not matched to a gene. The CDR3 DNA reads TGCAGTGCTAGGGGGGTTCTAGCGGGAGGAGGGGAGACCCAGTACTTC. It is translated as CSARGVLAGGGETQYF.

This clonotype appeared many times. The chain combines TRBV2 with TRBJ1-1; no clear D gene. Between the trimmed V and J ends, which lost 3 bases and 2 bases, there was a span of 10 bases. CDR1 is SNHLY, CDR2 FYNNEI, per germline. The CDR3 loop spans 14 amino acids. The CDR3 DNA reads TGTGCCAGCAGTGAGATCAGAGGAAACACTGAAGCTTTCTTT. Translating it yields CASSEIRGNTEAFF.

This clonotype was detected only a few times. Here the CDR3 reads CASSPTADYEQYF. DNA of the CDR3: TGTGCCAGCAGCCCGACAGCGGACTACGAGCAGTACTTC. The rearrangement joins TRBV7-2 to TRBJ2-7, with D perhaps assigned TRBD1 or TRBD2 (5 bases each). The germline V gene has CDR1 SGHTA and CDR2 FQGNSA. The CDR3 sequence is 13 residues long. V was clipped by 5 bases and J by 3 bases, with 11 bases between them.

The chain joins TRBV5-5 to TRBJ1-2; 9 bases are a match to TRBD1. The CDR3 extends over 14 amino acids. Unmatched junction bases numbered 9, after V lost 5 bases and J lost 7 bases. Germline loops: CDR1 SGHKS, CDR2 YYEKEE (reference sequence). CDR3 loop: CASSYEGTGFGYTF. CDR3 DNA sequence: TGTGCCAGCAGTTACGAAGGGACAGGGTTTGGCTACACCTTC.

This clonotype was picked up many times. The chain carries TRBV20-1 and TRBJ2-5; possibly TRBD1 for D (5 bases). Per germline, CDR1 DFQATT and CDR2 SNEGSKA (reference sequence). This CDR3 is 15 amino acids long. The germline V and J ends were trimmed by 0 bases and 0 bases, with 11 bases remaining between them. For the CDR3, the DNA is TGCAGTGCTAGAGATCCCGCAGGGTACCAAGAGACCCAGTACTTC. It encodes CSARDPAGYQETQYF.

This clonotype was seen once. The V gene is TRBV11-2, the J gene TRBJ2-3; no clear D. Germline V lookup: CDR1 SGHAT, CDR2 FQNNGV. The V gene lost 5 bases and the J gene lost 1 base, with 19 bases spanning the gap. This CDR3 region has 17 residues. The CDR3 DNA reads as TGTGCCAGCAGCACTTTACCCCTTTCACCCGGCACAGATACGCAGTATTTT. It is translated as CASSTLPLSPGTDTQYF.

At least ten counts were recorded for this clonotype. The V and J genes are TRBV7-9 and TRBJ1-4; 7 bases agree with TRBD1. The germline V gene has CDR1 SEHNR and CDR2 FQNEAQ (reference sequence). With V trimmed by 4 bases and J by 5 bases, 4 bases remained unmatched. This CDR3 spans 14 amino acids. The CDR3 reads CASSSTGYNEKLFF. The CDR3 bases are TGTGCCAGCAGCTCGACAGGGTACAATGAAAAACTGTTTTTT.

The J gene is TRBJ1-4, the V gene TRBV19; D might be TRBD1 (5 bases). The germline gives CDR1 LNHDA, CDR2 SQIVND (reference sequence). The CDR3 is 14 residues long. Trimming removed 7 bases from V and 8 bases from J, with 17 bases in between. CDR3 protein: CASTYRGVGEKLFF. The CDR3 nucleotides read TGTGCCAGTACCTACCGAGGGGTCGGCGAAAAACTGTTTTTT.

This clonotype has at least ten counts. This rearrangement joins TRBV20-1 to TRBJ2-2, with unresolved D. The CDR3 is made up of 17 amino acids. Trimming took off 2 bases at V and 2 bases at J, with 18 bases between the two ends. Germline CDR1 reads DFQATT; CDR2 reads SNEGSKA (reference sequence). CDR3 residues: CSARNDVLVRNTGELFF. The CDR3 DNA sequence: TGCAGTGCTAGAAACGACGTGCTCGTTCGAAACACCGGGGAGCTGTTTTTT.

The chain has TRBV19 and TRBJ2-5; D uncertain. This CDR3 has 14 residues. Trimming stripped 4 bases from V and 4 bases from J, with 13 bases between. Germline V gene sequence: CDR1 LNHDA, CDR2 SQIVND (reference sequence). CDR3 residues: CASSSHGTPETQYF. The CDR3 coding sequence is TGTGCCAGTAGTAGCCACGGAACCCCAGAGACCCAGTACTTC.

This clonotype was recorded at least ten times. V gene TRBV2 combines with J gene TRBJ1-1, with D possibly being TRBD1 (5 bases). Germline lookup yields CDR1 SNHLY and CDR2 FYNNEI. This CDR3 has 13 amino acids. V gave up 11 bases and J gave up 0 bases, with 13 bases separating them. This chain's CDR3 is CAATGALNTEAFF. CDR3 coding DNA: TGTGCCGCGACCGGGGCCTTGAACACTGAAGCTTTCTTT.

Many counts were recorded for this clonotype. V is TRBV12-3 or TRBV12-4 and J is TRBJ1-6; 8 nucleotides match TRBD1. The CDR3 sequence is 18 residues long. J was trimmed by 5 bases and V by 6 bases; bases with no gene match: 15. In nucleotides, the CDR3 is TGTGCCAGCAGGACCGGGACAGGCCCAAAATCGAATAATTCACCCCTCCACTTT. It yields the protein CASRTGTGPKSNNSPLHF.

In regard to this clonotype: The junction differs from germline at one of its ends, possibly a read error. The gene calls are TRBV7-7 and TRBJ1-1, with 9 positions matching TRBD1. The CDR3 loop spans 13 amino acids. Per germline, CDR1 SSHAT and CDR2 FNYEAQ (reference sequence). CDR3 sequence reads: CASSRDRDTEASF. The CDR3 region has the DNA TGTGCTAGCAGCCGGGACAGGGACACTGAAGCTTCCTTT. Looking up the rest from reference TRBV7-7 and TRBJ1-1 gives the full variable domain: GAGVSQSPRYKVTKRGQDVTLRCDPISSHATLYWYQQALGQGPEFLTYFNYEAQPDKSGLPSDRFSAERPEGSISTLTIQRTEQRDSAMYRCASSRDRDTEASFGQGTRLTVV.

This clonotype was counted at least ten times. The J gene is TRBJ1-2, the V gene TRBV19; D gene unclear. Trimming removed 3 bases at V and 4 bases at J, with 18 bases between. This CDR3 has 16 residues. CDR1 and CDR2 from the germline V gene are LNHDA and SQIVND (reference sequence). Here the CDR3 DNA reads TGTGCCAGTAGTATGCGGAATCTGCGCACGACCTATGGCTACACCTTC. Translation gives CASSMRNLRTTYGYTF.

The V gene is TRBV3-1, the J gene TRBJ2-6; possibly TRBD1 or TRBD2 for D (6 bases each). The V end was cut by 5 bases, the J end by 3 bases, with 14 bases between. CDR3 length: 16 residues. Germline-derived CDR1 and CDR2 are LGHDT and YNNKEL (reference sequence). CDR3 sequence (DNA): TGTGCCAGCAGCAATCTGGGGGGCAGTGGGGCCAACGTCCTGACTTTC. As protein: CASSNLGGSGANVLTF.

This clonotype was seen repeatedly, ten times or more. The chain uses TRBV4-2 and TRBJ2-2; TRBD1 matches at 7 bases. The CDR3 extends over 14 amino acids. Losses at the gene ends were 8 bases for V and 4 bases for J; bases not matched to a gene: 7. In germline, CDR1 is LGHNA, CDR2 YNFKEQ. CDR3 in DNA: TGTGCCAGCTCCCAACAGGGGAGCACCGGGGAGCTGTTTTTT. Translated, it gives CASSQQGSTGELFF.

The chain recombines TRBV2 with TRBJ2-5; TRBD2 might be the D (5 bases). The germline V and J ends were trimmed by 2 bases and 10 bases, with 14 bases remaining between them. Germline V CDR1 and CDR2: SNHLY, FYNNEI. The CDR3 consists of 13 residues. The CDR3 loop reads CASSERARGHQYF. CDR3 bases: TGTGCCAGCAGTGAAAGGGCCCGAGGGCACCAGTACTTC.

This clonotype was recorded many times. The gene calls are TRBV20-1 and TRBJ1-1; no reliable D call. V was pared by 4 bases and J by 3 bases, with 18 bases between. Germline loops: CDR1 DFQATT, CDR2 SNEGSKA (reference sequence). This CDR3 comprises 15 residues. The CDR3 here is CSANRGGVGDTEAFF. The CDR3 coding sequence is TGCAGTGCTAACCGCGGCGGAGTTGGGGACACTGAAGCTTTCTTT.

J is TRBJ1-1 and V is TRBV4-3; D gene uncertain. V lost 1 base to trimming and J lost 7 bases, with 10 bases between them. This CDR3 is 13 amino acids long. The V gene's germline CDR1 is LGHNA and CDR2 YSLEER. CDR3 bases: TGCGCCAGCAGCCAAGTTCACCGGCATGAAGCTTTCTTT. This gives the protein CASSQVHRHEAFF.

This clonotype was observed a handful of times. This chain uses TRBV27 with TRBJ1-5, with a weak D call TRBD1 (5 bases). The V and J ends lost 6 bases and 3 bases respectively, with 15 bases between them. Germline CDR1 and CDR2: MNHEY and SMNVEV (reference sequence). The CDR3 covers 15 residues. The CDR3 is CASRQGRGVNQPQHF. CDR3 sequence (DNA): TGTGCCAGCAGGCAAGGGAGGGGAGTCAATCAGCCCCAGCATTTT.

The rearrangement uses TRBV5-1 and TRBJ2-7, with D possibly TRBD1 on 5 matching bases. From germline, CDR1 is SGHRS and CDR2 YFSETQ. The ends were cut back, 1 base at V and 5 bases at J, with 10 bases in the middle. The CDR3 loop spans 13 amino acids. CDR3 bases: TGCGCCAGCAGCTTGTCAGGGTTGGACGAGCAGTACTTC. As protein: CASSLSGLDEQYF.

This chain uses TRBV11-2 with TRBJ2-7, with TRBD2 identical over 11 bases. The CDR3 is 14 amino acids. Germline loops: CDR1 SGHAT, CDR2 FQNNGV. The trim removed 5 bases at V and 12 bases at J, leaving 12 bases unmatched. CDR3 in amino acids: CASSTASGRTDRYF. The CDR3 DNA follows: TGTGCCAGCAGCACAGCTAGCGGGAGGACAGATCGGTACTTC.